A selection of T cell receptor beta chains follows, all from one sample in a study of blood T cell repertoires in COVID-19. Only in-frame clones appear in the TCRdb table, and some are missing; sequencing was by immunoSEQ multiplex PCR. The sample holds 95,000 to 150,000 clones, less than 75% seen once. Sequencing used peripheral blood. These receptor sequences come from a human donor with acute or convalescent COVID-19. The donor label of this sample is uncertain. CDR3s include the opening cysteine and the closing phenylalanine or tryptophan. A D gene is named only where the DNA matches it firmly. Only some rows state a clone size, as once, few, many or a class for expanded clones.

abundance,d_gene,v_gene,len,j_gene,CDR3nt,CDR3aa
few,NA,TRBV9,13,TRBJ1-2,TGTGCCAGCAGCGTACAGGGAGGCTATGGCTACACCTTC,CASSVQGGYGYTF
few,NA,TRBV18,12,TRBJ1-1,TGTGCCAGCTCACCTCAGGGCACTGAAGCTTTCTTT,CASSPQGTEAFF
NA,TRBD2,TRBV10-3,12,TRBJ2-5,TGTGCCATCAGTACCGGGGGGGAGACCCAGTACTTC,CAISTGGETQYF
NA,NA,TRBV7-9,13,TRBJ1-1,TGTGCCAGCAGCCCGGGGGGGAACACTGAAGCTTTCTTT,CASSPGGNTEAFF
NA,NA,TRBV29-1,16,TRBJ1-1,TGCAGCGTTGAAGATCCCCTGTATAAGGGAGGCACTGAAGCTTTCTTT,CSVEDPLYKGGTEAFF
NA,TRBD1,TRBV28,14,TRBJ2-1,TGTGCCAGCAGCTTTCAGGGGACAGGTAATGAGCAGTTCTTC,CASSFQGTGNEQFF
once,NA,TRBV28,16,TRBJ1-6,TGTGCCAGCAGTGGCGGGGGAAGGGGCCTAGGTTCACCCCTCCACTTT,CASSGGGRGLGSPLHF
NA,NA,TRBV5-1,13,TRBJ2-5,TGCGCCAGCAGCTCCCAGGGTAGGGAGACCCAGTACTTC,CASSSQGRETQYF
NA,NA,TRBV2,15,TRBJ2-3,TGTGCCAGCAGTAAGACAGGGCGCGGGACGAATACGCAGTATTTT,CASSKTGRGTNTQYF
NA,NA,TRBV18,13,TRBJ2-5,TGTGCCAGCTCACCAATAGCAGAAGAGACCCAGTACTTC,CASSPIAEETQYF
NA,TRBD1,TRBV7-2,15,TRBJ1-6,TGTGCCAGCAGACAGACAGGGGTTCAGACATCACCCCTCCACTTT,CASRQTGVQTSPLHF
NA,NA,TRBV6-1,13,TRBJ2-1,TGTGCCAGCAGCCTAGTTTCCTACAATGAGCAGTTCTTC,CASSLVSYNEQFF
NA,NA,TRBV6-5,16,TRBJ1-3,TGTGCCAGCAGTTATGGCAGGGGCCTCTCTGGAAACACCATATATTTT,CASSYGRGLSGNTIYF
many,TRBD1,TRBV19,16,TRBJ1-3,TGTGCCAGTAGTATCTTCGGGACAGGGCCTGGAAACACCATATATTTT,CASSIFGTGPGNTIYF
few,NA,TRBV5-5,14,TRBJ1-2,TGTGCCAGCAGCTTTGGAGGAGCTAACTATGGCTACACCTTC,CASSFGGANYGYTF
NA,TRBD1,TRBV5-1,15,TRBJ1-1,TGCGCCAGCAGCTTAACAGGGGGCGTAAGTCCTGAAGCTTTCTTT,CASSLTGGVSPEAFF
NA,NA,TRBV13,15,TRBJ1-1,TGTGCCAGCAGCACGCTCAGGGGAAGTAAGACTGAAGCTTTCTTT,CASSTLRGSKTEAFF
once,TRBD2,TRBV5-1,18,TRBJ2-2,TGCGCCAGCAGCGGGGGTCCTAGCGGGCGATCGCGGACCGGGGAGCTGTTTTTT,CASSGGPSGRSRTGELFF
NA,TRBD1,TRBV14,15,TRBJ2-6,TGTGCCAGCAGTCGGACAGGGGCTGGGGCCAACGTCCTGACTTTC,CASSRTGAGANVLTF
NA,NA,TRBV7-8,15,TRBJ1-5,TGTGCCAGCAGTCCCCTGGGGGGGCGGATTCAGCCCCAGCATTTT,CASSPLGGRIQPQHF
NA,TRBD1,TRBV11-2,15,TRBJ1-2,TGTGCCAGCAGCTTCGGACAGGCCTCAAGTCTTGGCTACACCTTC,CASSFGQASSLGYTF
few,NA,TRBV5-1,18,TRBJ1-2,TGCGCCAGCAGCCTAACCACCACAGCAGGGCCAGCTAACTATGGCTACACCTTC,CASSLTTTAGPANYGYTF
NA,TRBD2,TRBV6-5,15,TRBJ2-2,TGTGCCACCTCCGGACTAGCGGCGAACACCGGGGAGCTGTTTTTT,CATSGLAANTGELFF
NA,NA,TRBV19,15,TRBJ1-3,TGTGCCAGCACCCGACAGTCTACTGCTGGAAACACCATATATTTT,CASTRQSTAGNTIYF
NA,TRBD2,TRBV4-1,15,TRBJ2-3,TGCGCCAGCAGCCCACCAGCGGGGGAGGGAGATACGCAGTATTTT,CASSPPAGEGDTQYF
NA,NA,TRBV5-1,15,TRBJ1-6,TGCGCCAGCAGCTTGGAAGGGGCAGGGAATTCACCCCTCCACTTT,CASSLEGAGNSPLHF
NA,NA,TRBV6-5,14,TRBJ1-6,TGTGCCAGCATCAGGGACAAACTAAATTCACCCCTCCACTTT,CASIRDKLNSPLHF
NA,TRBD2,TRBV3-1/TRBV3-2,18,TRBJ2-3,TGTGCCAGCAGCCAAGGGCTAAGGACTAGCGCTAGCACAGATACGCAGTATTTT,CASSQGLRTSASTDTQYF
NA,TRBD1,TRBV27,14,TRBJ1-6,TGTGCCAGCAGTTTCGGGACAGTATACTCACCCCTCCACTTT,CASSFGTVYSPLHF